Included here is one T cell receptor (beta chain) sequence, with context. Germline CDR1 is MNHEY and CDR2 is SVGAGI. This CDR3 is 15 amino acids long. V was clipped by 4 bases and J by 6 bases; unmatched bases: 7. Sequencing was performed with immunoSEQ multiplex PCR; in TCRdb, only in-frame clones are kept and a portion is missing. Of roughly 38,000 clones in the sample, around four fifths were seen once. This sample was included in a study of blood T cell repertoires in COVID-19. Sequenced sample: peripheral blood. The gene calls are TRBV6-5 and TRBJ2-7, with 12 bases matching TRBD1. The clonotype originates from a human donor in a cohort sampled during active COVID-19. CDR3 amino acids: CASSSPGQGALEQYF. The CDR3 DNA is TGTGCCAGCAGTTCCCCGGGACAGGGGGCTCTCGAGCAGTACTTC.